This TCR beta chain was identified during a study of cytomegalovirus exposure and HLA in healthy donors. Notes on the study in general: CMV serostatus was the sole immune exposure data available.

With 7 bases removed from V and 6 bases from J, the gap between germline ends came to 6 bases. Germline V lookup: CDR1 SGHTA, CDR2 FQGNSA. The CDR3 runs to 11 residues. This clone has a single count. Its antigen is unidentified. PCR used 60 Vbeta primers and 13 Jbeta primers. Produced via immunoSEQ multiplex PCR; TCRdb's table is partial and in-frame only. The repertoire consists of about 180,000 clones, with about 80% occurring once and the leading ten covering 1%. The sequence was obtained from a woman in her 50s in good health and CMV-seropositive. The genes are TRBV7-2 and TRBJ2-2, with D unresolved. The material sequenced was PBMCs. CDR3 protein: CASKESGELFF. In DNA form, the CDR3 reads TGTGCCAGCAAGGAGTCCGGGGAGCTGTTTTTT.